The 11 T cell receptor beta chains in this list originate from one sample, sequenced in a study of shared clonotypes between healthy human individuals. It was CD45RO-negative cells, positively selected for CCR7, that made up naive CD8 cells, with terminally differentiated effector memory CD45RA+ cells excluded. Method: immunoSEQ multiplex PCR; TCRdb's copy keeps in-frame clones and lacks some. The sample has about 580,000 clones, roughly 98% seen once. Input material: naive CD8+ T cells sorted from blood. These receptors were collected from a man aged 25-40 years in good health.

CDR3 DNA: TGTGCCAGCAGCTTAGGAGGTAGAGGGGAAAACTATGGCTACACCTTC. Translation gives CASSLGGRGENYGYTF. This chain uses TRBV7-8 with TRBJ1-2, with TRBD1 as a possible D gene (5 bases). The CDR3 has 16 residues. From germline, CDR1 is SGHVS and CDR2 FQNEAQ. V was clipped by 1 base and J by 2 bases, with 14 bases between them.

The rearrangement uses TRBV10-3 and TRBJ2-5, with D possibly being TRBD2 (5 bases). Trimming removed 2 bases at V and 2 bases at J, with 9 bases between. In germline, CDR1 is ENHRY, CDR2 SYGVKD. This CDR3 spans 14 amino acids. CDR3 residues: CAISERTGQETQYF. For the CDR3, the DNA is TGTGCCATCAGTGAGAGGACGGGACAAGAGACCCAGTACTTC.

As DNA, the CDR3 is TGCGCCAGCAGCTCCACCCTCAACTACGAGCAGTACTTC. Its translation is CASSSTLNYEQYF. This rearrangement joins TRBV4-1 to TRBJ2-7; D call uncertain. V lost 5 bases and J 3 bases, leaving 11 bases between the germline ends. CDR3 size: 13 residues. The germline V gene encodes CDR1 MGHRA and CDR2 YSYEKL.

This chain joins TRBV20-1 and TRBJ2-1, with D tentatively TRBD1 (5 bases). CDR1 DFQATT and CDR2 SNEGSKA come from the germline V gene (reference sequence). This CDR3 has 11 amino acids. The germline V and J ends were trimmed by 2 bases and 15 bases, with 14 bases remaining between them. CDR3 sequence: CSARFGAWAFF. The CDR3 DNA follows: TGCAGTGCTAGATTTGGGGCATGGGCGTTCTTC.

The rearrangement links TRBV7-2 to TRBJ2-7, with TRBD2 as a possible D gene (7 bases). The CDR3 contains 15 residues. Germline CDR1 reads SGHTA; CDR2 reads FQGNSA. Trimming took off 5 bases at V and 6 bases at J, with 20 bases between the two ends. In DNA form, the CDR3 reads TGTGCCAGCAGCCCAACCGGCGGGGGCGGAATCGAGCAGTACTTC. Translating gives CASSPTGGGGIEQYF.

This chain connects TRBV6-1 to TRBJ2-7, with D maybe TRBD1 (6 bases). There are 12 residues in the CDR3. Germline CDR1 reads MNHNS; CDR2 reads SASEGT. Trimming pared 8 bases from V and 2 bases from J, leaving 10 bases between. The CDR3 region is CASDRIPYEQYF. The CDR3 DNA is TGTGCCAGCGACAGGATCCCCTACGAGCAGTACTTC.

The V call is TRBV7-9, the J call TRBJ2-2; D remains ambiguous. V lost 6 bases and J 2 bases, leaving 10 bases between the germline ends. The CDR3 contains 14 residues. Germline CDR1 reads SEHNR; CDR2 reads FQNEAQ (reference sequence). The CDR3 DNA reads TGTGCCAGCAGGGATTTAATTAACACCGGGGAGCTGTTTTTT. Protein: CASRDLINTGELFF.

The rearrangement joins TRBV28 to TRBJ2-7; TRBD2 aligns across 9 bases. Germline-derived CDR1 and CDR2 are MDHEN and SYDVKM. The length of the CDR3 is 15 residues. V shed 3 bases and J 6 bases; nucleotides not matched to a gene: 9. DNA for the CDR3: TGTGCCAGCAGTTTGCCTAGCGGGACGCTTGGCGAGCAGTACTTC. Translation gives CASSLPSGTLGEQYF.

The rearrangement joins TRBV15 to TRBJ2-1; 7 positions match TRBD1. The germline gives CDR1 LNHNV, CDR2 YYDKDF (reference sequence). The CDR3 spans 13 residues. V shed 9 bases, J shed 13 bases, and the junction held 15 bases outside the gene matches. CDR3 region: CATSGYRGQGQFF. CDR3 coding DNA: TGTGCCACAAGTGGCTACAGGGGCCAGGGCCAGTTCTTC.

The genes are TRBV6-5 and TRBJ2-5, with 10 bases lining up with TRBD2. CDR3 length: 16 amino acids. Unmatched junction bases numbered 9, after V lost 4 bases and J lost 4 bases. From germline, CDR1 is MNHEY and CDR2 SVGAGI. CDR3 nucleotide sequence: TGTGCCAGCAGTTTACAGCGGGAGGGATTGGGAGAGACCCAGTACTTC. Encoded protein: CASSLQREGLGETQYF.

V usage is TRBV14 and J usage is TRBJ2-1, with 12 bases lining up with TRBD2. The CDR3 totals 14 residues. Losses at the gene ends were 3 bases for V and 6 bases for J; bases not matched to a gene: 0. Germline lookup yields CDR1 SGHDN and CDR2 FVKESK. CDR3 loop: CASSQGLAGNEQFF. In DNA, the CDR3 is TGTGCCAGCAGCCAGGGACTAGCGGGCAATGAGCAGTTCTTC.